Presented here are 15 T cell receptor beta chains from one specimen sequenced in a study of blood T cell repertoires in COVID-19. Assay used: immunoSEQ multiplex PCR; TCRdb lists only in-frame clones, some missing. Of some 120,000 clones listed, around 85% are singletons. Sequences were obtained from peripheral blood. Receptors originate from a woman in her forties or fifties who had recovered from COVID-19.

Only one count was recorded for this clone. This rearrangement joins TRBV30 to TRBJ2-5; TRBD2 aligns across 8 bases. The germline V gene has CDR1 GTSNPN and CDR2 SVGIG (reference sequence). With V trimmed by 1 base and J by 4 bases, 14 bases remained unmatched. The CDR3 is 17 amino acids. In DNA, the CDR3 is TGTGCCTGGAGTGCCGGGACTAGTGGTCCCACGGGAGAGACCCAGTACTTC. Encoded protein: CAWSAGTSGPTGETQYF. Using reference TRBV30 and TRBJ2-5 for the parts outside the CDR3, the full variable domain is SQTIHQWPATLVQPVGSPLSLECTVEGTSNPNLYWYRQAAGRGLQLLFYSVGIGQISSEVPQNLSASRPQDRQFILSSKKLLLSDSGFYLCAWSAGTSGPTGETQYFGPGTRLLVL.

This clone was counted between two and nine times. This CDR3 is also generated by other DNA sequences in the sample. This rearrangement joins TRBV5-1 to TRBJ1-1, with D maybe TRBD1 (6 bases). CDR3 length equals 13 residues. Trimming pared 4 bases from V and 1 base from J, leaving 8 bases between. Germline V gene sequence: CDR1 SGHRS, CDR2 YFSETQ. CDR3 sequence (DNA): TGCGCCAGCAGCCCGACAGGGAACACTGAAGCTTTCTTT. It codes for CASSPTGNTEAFF.

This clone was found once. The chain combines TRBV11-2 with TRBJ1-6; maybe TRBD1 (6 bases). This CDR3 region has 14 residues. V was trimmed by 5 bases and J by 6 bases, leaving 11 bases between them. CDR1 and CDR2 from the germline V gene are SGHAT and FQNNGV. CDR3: CASSPEQGNSPLHF. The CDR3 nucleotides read TGTGCCAGCAGCCCGGAACAGGGTAATTCACCCCTCCACTTT. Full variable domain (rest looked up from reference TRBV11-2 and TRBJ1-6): EAGVAQSPRYKIIEKRQSVAFWCNPISGHATLYWYQQILGQGPKLLIQFQNNGVVDDSQLPKDRFSAERLKGVDSTLKIQPAKLEDSAVYLCASSPEQGNSPLHFGNGTRLTVT.

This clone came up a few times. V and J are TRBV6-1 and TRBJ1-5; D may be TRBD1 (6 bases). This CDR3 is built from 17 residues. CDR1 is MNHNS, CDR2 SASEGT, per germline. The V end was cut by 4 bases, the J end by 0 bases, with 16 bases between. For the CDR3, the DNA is TGTGCCAGCAGTGGTGCCGGGACACTATCTAGCAATCAGCCCCAGCATTTT. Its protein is CASSGAGTLSSNQPQHF.

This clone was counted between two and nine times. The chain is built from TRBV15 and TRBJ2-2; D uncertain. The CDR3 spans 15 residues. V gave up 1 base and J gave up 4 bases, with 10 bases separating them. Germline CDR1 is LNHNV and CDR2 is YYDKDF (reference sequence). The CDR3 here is CATSRASSGTGELFF. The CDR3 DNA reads TGTGCCACCAGCAGAGCTAGTTCGGGCACCGGGGAGCTGTTTTTT.

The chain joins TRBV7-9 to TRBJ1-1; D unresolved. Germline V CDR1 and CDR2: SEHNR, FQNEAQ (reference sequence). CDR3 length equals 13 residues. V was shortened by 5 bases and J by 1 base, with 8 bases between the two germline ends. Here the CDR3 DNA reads TGTGCCAGCAGCGAAACAAAGAACACTGAAGCTTTCTTT. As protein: CASSETKNTEAFF. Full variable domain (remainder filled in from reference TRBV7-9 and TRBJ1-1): DTGVSQNPRHKITKRGQNVTFRCDPISEHNRLYWYRQTLGQGPEFLTYFQNEAQLEKSRLLSDRFSAERPKGSFSTLEIQRTEQGDSAMYLCASSETKNTEAFFGQGTRLTVV.

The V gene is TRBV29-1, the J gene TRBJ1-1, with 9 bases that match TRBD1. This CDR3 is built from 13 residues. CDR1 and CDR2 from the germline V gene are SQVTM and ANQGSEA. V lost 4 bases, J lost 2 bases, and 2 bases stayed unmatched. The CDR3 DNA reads TGCAGCGTTGTGGGACAGGGAAACACTGAAGCTTTCTTT. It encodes CSVVGQGNTEAFF.

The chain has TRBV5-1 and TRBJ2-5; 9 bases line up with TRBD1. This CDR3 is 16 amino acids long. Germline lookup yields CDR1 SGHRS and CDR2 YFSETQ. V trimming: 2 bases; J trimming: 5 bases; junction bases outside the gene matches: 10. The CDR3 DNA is TGCGCCAGCAGCTTAATGGGACAGGGAGATGGCGAGACCCAGTACTTC. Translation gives CASSLMGQGDGETQYF. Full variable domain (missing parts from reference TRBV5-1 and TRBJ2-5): KAGVTQTPRYLIKTRGQQVTLSCSPISGHRSVSWYQQTPGQGLQFLFEYFSETQRNKGNFPGRFSGRQFSNSRSEMNVSTLELGDSALYLCASSLMGQGDGETQYFGPGTRLLVL.

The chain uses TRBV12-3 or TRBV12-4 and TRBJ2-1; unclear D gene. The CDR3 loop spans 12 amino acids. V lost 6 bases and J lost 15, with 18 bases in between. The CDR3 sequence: CASSPLVARRFF. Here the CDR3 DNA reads TGTGCCAGCAGCCCCCTCGTCGCGCGGAGGTTCTTC.

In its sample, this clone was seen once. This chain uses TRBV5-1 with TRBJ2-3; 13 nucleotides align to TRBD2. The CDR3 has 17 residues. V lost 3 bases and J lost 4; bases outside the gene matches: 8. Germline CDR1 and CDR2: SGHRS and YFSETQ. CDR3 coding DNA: TGCGCCAGCAGCTCAGGAGGACTAGCGGGAGTCTCAGATACGCAGTATTTT. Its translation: CASSSGGLAGVSDTQYF.

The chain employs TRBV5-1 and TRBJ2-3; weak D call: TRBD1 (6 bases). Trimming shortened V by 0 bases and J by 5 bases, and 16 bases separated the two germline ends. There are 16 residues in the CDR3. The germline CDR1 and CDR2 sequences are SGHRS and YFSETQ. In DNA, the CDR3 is TGCGCCAGCAGCTTGGGAGGTCCAACACAGGGAGATACGCAGTATTTT. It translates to CASSLGGPTQGDTQYF.

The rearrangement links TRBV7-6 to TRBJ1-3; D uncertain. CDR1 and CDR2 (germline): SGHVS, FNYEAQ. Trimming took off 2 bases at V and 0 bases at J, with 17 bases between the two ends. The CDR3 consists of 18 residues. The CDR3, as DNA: TGTGCCAGCAGCTTACTCCCAGGAGGGCCCAGCTCTGGAAACACCATATATTTT. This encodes CASSLLPGGPSSGNTIYF. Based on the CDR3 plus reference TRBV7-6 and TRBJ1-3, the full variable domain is GAGVSQSPRYKVTKRGQDVALRCDPISGHVSLYWYRQALGQGPEFLTYFNYEAQQDKSGLPNDRFSAERPEGSISTLTIQRTEQRDSAMYRCASSLLPGGPSSGNTIYFGEGSWLTVV.

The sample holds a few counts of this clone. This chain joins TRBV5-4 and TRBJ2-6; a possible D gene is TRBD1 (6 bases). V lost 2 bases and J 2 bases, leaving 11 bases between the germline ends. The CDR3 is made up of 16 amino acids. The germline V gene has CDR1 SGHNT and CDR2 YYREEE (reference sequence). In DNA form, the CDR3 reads TGTGCCAGCAGCTTTAACAGGGCGGCTGGGGCCAACGTCCTGACTTTC. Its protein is CASSFNRAAGANVLTF.

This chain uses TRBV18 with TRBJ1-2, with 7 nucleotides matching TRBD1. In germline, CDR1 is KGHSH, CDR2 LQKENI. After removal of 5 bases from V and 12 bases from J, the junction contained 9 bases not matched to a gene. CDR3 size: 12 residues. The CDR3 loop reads CASSSRQGADTF. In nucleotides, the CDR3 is TGTGCCAGCTCAAGCCGACAGGGCGCCGACACCTTC. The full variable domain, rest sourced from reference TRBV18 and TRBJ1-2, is NAGVMQNPRHLVRRRGQEARLRCSPMKGHSHVYWYRQLPEEGLKFMVYLQKENIIDESGMPKERFSAEFPKEGPSILRIQQVVRGDSAAYFCASSSRQGADTFGSGTRLTVV.

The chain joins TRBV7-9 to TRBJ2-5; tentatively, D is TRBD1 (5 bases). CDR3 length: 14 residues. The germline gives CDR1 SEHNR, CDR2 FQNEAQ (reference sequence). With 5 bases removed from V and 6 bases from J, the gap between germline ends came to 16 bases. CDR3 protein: CASSPQAAIKTQYF. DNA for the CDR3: TGTGCCAGCAGCCCACAGGCCGCGATAAAGACCCAGTACTTC.